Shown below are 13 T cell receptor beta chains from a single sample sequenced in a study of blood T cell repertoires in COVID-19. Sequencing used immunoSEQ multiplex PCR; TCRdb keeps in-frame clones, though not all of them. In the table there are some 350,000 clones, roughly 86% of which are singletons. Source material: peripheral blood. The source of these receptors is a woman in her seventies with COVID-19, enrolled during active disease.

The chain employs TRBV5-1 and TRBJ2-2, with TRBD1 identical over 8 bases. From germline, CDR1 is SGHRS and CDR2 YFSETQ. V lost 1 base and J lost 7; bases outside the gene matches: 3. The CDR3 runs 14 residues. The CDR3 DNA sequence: TGCGCCAGCAGCTTGCCAGGGGGCAACGGGGAGCTGTTTTTT. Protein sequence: CASSLPGGNGELFF.

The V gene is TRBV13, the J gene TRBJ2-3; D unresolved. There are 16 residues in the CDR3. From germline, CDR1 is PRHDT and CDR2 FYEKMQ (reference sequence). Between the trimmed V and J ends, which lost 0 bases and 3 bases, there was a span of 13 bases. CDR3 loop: CASSLGLGGLTDTQYF. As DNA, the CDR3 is TGTGCCAGCAGCTTAGGGCTAGGTGGGTTGACAGATACGCAGTATTTT.

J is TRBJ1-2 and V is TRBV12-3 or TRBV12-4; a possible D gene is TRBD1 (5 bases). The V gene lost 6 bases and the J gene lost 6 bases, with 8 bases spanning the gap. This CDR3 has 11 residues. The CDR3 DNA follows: TGTGCCAGCAGGCCGGGGGATGGCTACACCTTC. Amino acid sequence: CASRPGDGYTF.

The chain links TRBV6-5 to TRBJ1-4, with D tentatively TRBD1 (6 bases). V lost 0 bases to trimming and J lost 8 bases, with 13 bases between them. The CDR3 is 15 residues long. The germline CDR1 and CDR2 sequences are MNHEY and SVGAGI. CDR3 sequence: CASSYSQGLMEKLFF. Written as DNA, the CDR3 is TGTGCCAGCAGTTACTCTCAGGGGCTAATGGAAAAACTGTTTTTT.

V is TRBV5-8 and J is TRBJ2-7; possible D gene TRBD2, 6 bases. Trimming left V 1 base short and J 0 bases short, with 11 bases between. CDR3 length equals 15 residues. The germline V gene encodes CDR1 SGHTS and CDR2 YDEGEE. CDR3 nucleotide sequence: TGTGCCAGCAGCTTGCGTCCCGGGGGCTCCTACGAGCAGTACTTC. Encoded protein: CASSLRPGGSYEQYF.

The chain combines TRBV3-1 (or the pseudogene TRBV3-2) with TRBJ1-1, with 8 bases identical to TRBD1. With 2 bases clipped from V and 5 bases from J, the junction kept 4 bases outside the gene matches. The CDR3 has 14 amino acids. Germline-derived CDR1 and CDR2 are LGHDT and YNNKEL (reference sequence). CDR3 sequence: CASSQSGGSTEAFF. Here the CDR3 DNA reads TGTGCCAGCAGCCAATCAGGGGGCAGTACTGAAGCTTTCTTT.

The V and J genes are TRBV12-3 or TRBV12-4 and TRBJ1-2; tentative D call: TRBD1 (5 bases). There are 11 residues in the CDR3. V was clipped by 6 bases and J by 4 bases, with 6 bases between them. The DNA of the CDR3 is TGTGCCAGCAGCAGGGCCTATGGCTACACCTTC. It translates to CASSRAYGYTF.

CDR3 amino acids: CASSLPLAKQFF. Here the CDR3 DNA reads TGTGCCAGCAGCTTGCCCCTAGCCAAGCAGTTCTTC. The rearrangement uses TRBV5-4 and TRBJ2-1, with TRBD2 as a possible D gene (5 bases). CDR3 length: 12 amino acids. V was cut by 1 base and J by 11 bases, with 10 bases left in between. Germline V gene lookup returns CDR1 SGHNT and CDR2 YYREEE (reference sequence).

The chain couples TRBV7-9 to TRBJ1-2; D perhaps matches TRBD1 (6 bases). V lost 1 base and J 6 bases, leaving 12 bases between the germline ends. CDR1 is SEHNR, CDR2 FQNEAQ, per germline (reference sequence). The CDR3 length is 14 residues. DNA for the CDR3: TGTGCCAGCAGCTTAGGTGCAGGGACAAATGGCTACACCTTC. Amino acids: CASSLGAGTNGYTF.

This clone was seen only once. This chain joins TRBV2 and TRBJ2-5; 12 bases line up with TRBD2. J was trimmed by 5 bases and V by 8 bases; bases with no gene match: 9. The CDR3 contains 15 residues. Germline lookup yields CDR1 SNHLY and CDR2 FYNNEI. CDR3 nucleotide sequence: TGTGCCAGCGTAGGACTAGCGGGGCCGGGGGAGACCCAGTACTTC. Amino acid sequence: CASVGLAGPGETQYF.

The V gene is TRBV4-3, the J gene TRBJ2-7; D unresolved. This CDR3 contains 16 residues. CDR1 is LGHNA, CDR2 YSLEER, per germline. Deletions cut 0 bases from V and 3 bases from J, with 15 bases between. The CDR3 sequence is CASSQEVGRFDYEQYF. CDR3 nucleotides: TGCGCCAGCAGCCAAGAAGTGGGCAGGTTTGACTACGAGCAGTACTTC.

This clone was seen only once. CDR3 sequence (DNA): TGTGCCAGCAGCCAACTTCAGGGTTATGATGAAGCTTTCTTT. Residues: CASSQLQGYDEAFF. The chain joins TRBV5-4 to TRBJ1-1; TRBD1 might be the D (5 bases). V was shortened by 4 bases and J by 7 bases, with 17 bases between the two germline ends. The CDR3 covers 14 residues. Looked up from germline, CDR1 is SGHNT and CDR2 is YYREEE (reference sequence).

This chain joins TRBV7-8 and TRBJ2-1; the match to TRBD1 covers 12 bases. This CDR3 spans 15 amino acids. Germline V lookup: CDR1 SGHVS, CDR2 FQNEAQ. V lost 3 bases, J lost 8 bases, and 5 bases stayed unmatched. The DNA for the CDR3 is TGTGCCAGCAGCTTTCCGGGACAGGGGGCGTATGAGCAGTTCTTC. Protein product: CASSFPGQGAYEQFF.